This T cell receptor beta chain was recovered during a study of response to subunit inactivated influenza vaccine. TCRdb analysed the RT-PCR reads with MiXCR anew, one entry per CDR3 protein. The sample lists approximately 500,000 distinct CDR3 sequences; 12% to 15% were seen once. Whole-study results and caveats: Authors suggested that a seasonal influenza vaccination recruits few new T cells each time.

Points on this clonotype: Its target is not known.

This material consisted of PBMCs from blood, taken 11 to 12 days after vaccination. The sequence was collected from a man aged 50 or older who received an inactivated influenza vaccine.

CDR3 region: CASSSAGTPGGYNEQFF. In DNA, the CDR3 is TGTGCCAGCAGTTCTGCCGGGACACCTGGGGGTTACAATGAGCAGTTCTTC. This chain connects TRBV28 to TRBJ2-1; weak D call: TRBD1 (6 bases). The CDR3 consists of 17 residues. The ends were cut back, 4 bases at V and 4 bases at J, with 20 bases in the middle. CDR1 is MDHEN, CDR2 SYDVKM, per germline.